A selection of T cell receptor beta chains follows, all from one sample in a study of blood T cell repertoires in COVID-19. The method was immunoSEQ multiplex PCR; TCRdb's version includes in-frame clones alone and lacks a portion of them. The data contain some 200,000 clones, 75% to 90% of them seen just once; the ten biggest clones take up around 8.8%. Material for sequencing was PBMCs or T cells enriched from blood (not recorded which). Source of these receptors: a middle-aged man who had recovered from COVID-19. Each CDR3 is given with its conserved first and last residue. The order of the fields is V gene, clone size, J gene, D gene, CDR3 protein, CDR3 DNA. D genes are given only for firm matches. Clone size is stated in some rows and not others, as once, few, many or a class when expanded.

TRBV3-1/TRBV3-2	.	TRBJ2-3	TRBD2	CASSRTSGYTDTQYF	TGTGCCAGCAGCCGGACTAGCGGCTACACAGATACGCAGTATTTT
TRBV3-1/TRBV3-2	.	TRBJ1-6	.	CASSPEGSSYNSPLHF	TGTGCCAGCAGCCCTGAAGGGAGCTCCTATAATTCACCCCTCCACTTT
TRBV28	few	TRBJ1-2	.	CASSLGVAGYTF	TGTGCCAGCAGTTTAGGAGTGGCTGGCTACACCTTC
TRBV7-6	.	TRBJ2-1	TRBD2	CASSLRGLAGEYNEQFF	TGTGCCAGCAGCTTAAGGGGACTAGCGGGAGAATACAATGAGCAGTTCTTC
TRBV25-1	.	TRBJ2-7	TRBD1	CASSEPPGGSYEQYF	TGTGCCAGCAGTGAACCTCCAGGGGGCTCCTACGAGCAGTACTTC
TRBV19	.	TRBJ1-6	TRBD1	CASSPRWGTVSYNSPLHF	TGTGCCAGTAGCCCACGGTGGGGGACAGTAAGCTATAATTCACCCCTCCACTTT
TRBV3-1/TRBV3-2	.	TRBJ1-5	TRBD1	CASSQSSTGSRQPQHF	TGTGCCAGCAGCCAAAGCTCGACAGGGTCACGCCAGCCCCAGCATTTT
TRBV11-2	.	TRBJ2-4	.	CASSLVAGINIQYF	TGTGCCAGCAGCTTAGTGGCAGGGATAAACATTCAGTACTTC
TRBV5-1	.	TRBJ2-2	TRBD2	CASSWGGNTGELFF	TGCGCCAGCAGCTGGGGGGGAAACACCGGGGAGCTGTTTTTT
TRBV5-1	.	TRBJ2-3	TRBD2	CASSPGGLKDTQYF	TGCGCCAGCAGCCCGGGGGGGCTTAAAGATACGCAGTATTTT
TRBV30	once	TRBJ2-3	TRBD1	CAWRLGTGGADTQYF	TGTGCCTGGAGACTAGGGACAGGGGGGGCAGATACGCAGTATTTT
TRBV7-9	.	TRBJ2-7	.	CASTQRSRWEAKTFTYEQYF	TGTGCCAGCACTCAAAGGAGTAGGTGGGAGGCAAAAACATTTACCTACGAGCAGTACTTC
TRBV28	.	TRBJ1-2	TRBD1	CASSSKGTGDYGYTF	TGTGCCAGCAGTTCGAAGGGCACAGGGGACTATGGCTACACCTTC
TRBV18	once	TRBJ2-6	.	CASSPPTVFSGANVLTF	TGTGCCAGCTCACCACCGACAGTGTTTTCTGGGGCCAACGTCCTGACTTTC
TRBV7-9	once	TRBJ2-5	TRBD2	CASSLGASGGQETQYF	TGTGCCAGCAGCTTAGGGGCTAGCGGGGGCCAAGAGACCCAGTACTTC
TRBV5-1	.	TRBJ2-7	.	CASSSRGYEQYF	TGCGCCAGCAGCTCTCGGGGTTACGAGCAGTACTTC
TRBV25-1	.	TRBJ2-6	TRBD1	CASARDRASSGANVLTF	TGTGCCAGCGCCCGGGACAGGGCGTCCTCTGGGGCCAACGTCCTGACTTTC
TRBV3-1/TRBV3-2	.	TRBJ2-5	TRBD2	CASSFRTSGGAETQYF	TGTGCCAGCAGCTTCCGGACTAGCGGGGGGGCAGAGACCCAGTACTTC
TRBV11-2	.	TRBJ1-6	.	CASSPSGGLNSPLHF	TGTGCCAGCAGCCCCTCTGGGGGCTTGAATTCACCCCTCCACTTT
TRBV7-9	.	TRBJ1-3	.	CASSLGTTKHSGNTIYF	TGTGCCAGCAGCTTGGGGACAACGAAGCACTCTGGAAACACCATATATTTT
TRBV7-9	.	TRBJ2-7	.	CASSLGLLSHEQYF	TGTGCCAGCAGCTTAGGGCTACTATCCCACGAGCAGTACTTC
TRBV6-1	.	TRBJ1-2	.	CASSERAGSEGYGYTF	TGTGCCAGCAGTGAAAGAGCCGGATCGGAGGGCTATGGCTACACCTTC
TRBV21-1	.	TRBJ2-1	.	CASSKARGTNLYNEQFF	TGTGCCAGCAGCAAAGCGAGGGGGACTAACCTATACAATGAGCAGTTCTTC
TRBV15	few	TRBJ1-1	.	CATSRWTANTEAFF	TGTGCCACCAGCCGATGGACAGCGAACACTGAAGCTTTCTTT
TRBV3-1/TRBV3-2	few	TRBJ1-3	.	CASSQDRRTWNTIYF	TGTGCCAGCAGCCAAGATCGGAGGACTTGGAACACCATATATTTT
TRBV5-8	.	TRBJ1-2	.	CASSLAGVRYGYTF	TGTGCCAGCAGCTTGGCGGGGGTTCGGTATGGCTACACCTTC
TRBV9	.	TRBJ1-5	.	CASSPVGRKPANQPQHF	TGTGCCAGCAGCCCAGTGGGCAGGAAACCAGCCAATCAGCCCCAGCATTTT
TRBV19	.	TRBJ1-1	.	CASRQTAEAFF	TGTGCCAGCCGCCAGACAGCTGAAGCTTTCTTT
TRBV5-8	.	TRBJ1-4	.	CASSGGKIATTNEKLFF	TGTGCCAGCAGCGGCGGGAAAATTGCTACAACTAATGAAAAACTGTTTTTT
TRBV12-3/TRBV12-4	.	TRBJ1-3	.	CASSFRNTIYF	TGTGCCAGCAGTTTTCGGAACACCATATATTTT
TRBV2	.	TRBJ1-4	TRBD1	CASSPLRTGANEKLFF	TGTGCCAGCAGTCCCCTCCGGACAGGGGCTAATGAAAAACTGTTTTTT
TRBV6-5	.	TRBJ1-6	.	CASSLRSWDNSPLHF	TGTGCCAGCAGTTTGCGGTCCTGGGATAATTCACCCCTCCACTTT
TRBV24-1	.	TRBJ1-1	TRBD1	CATSDLGTGGNLGTEAFF	TGTGCCACCAGTGATTTGGGGACAGGGGGCAATTTGGGGACTGAAGCTTTCTTT
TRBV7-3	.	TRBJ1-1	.	CASSLGIGRTEAFF	TGTGCCAGCAGCTTAGGCATTGGGAGAACTGAAGCTTTCTTT
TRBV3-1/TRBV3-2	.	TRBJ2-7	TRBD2	CASSPPHAAGGSEQYF	TGTGCCAGCAGTCCCCCCCATGCAGCGGGGGGAAGCGAGCAGTACTTC